One sample yielded the 19 T cell receptor beta chains listed below, sequenced in a study of T-cell memory formation after mild COVID-19. TCRdb ran MiXCR on the 5' RACE reads and lists one entry per CDR3 protein. This sample yields about 400,000 distinct CDR3 sequences, of which 23% are seen a single time; approximately 14% belongs to the top ten. What was sequenced was PBMCs or a T cell subset sorted from them (not recorded which). These receptors were collected from an adult woman who had mild COVID-19 (a few samples of this study predate the infection). Cell type and time point are not known.

This clonotype appeared a few times. This chain uses TRBV18 with TRBJ2-5; D is perhaps TRBD1 or TRBD2 (6 bases each). Germline V gene lookup returns CDR1 KGHSH and CDR2 LQKENI. The CDR3 spans 14 residues. V lost 5 bases and J 7 bases, leaving 17 bases between the germline ends. CDR3: CASSTFGGEGTQYF. DNA for the CDR3: TGTGCCAGCTCAACCTTCGGGGGCGAGGGGACCCAGTACTTC.

The chain employs TRBV6-2 or TRBV6-3 and TRBJ1-2; 9 bases are a match to TRBD1. After removal of 6 bases from V and 4 bases from J, the junction contained 12 bases not matched to a gene. Germline V CDR1 and CDR2: MNHEY, SVGEGT. This CDR3 is built from 16 residues. CDR3 bases: TGTGCCAGCAGCCTGGACAGGGGCGTCTTCGGCTATGGCTACACCTTC. Translation gives CASSLDRGVFGYGYTF.

This clonotype appeared a few times. The V call is TRBV12-3 or TRBV12-4, the J call TRBJ1-1, with 7 bases fitting TRBD1. The CDR3 contains 14 residues. The V and J ends lost 6 bases and 1 base, in that order; junction bases with no gene match: 5. The CDR3 nucleotides read TGTGCCAGCAGCTCGGGACAGACGAACACTGAAGCTTTCTTT. It specifies CASSSGQTNTEAFF.

The J gene is TRBJ2-2, the V gene TRBV20-1; TRBD1 might be the D (5 bases). V dropped 1 base and J dropped 3 bases, with 9 bases sitting between them. Germline V lookup: CDR1 DFQATT, CDR2 SNEGSKA (reference sequence). This CDR3 has 14 amino acids. This chain's CDR3 is CSARGGADTGELFF. For the CDR3, the DNA is TGCAGTGCTAGAGGTGGGGCCGACACCGGGGAGCTGTTTTTT.

In this sample, this clonotype turned up a few times. CDR3 protein: CASSPYPTGELFF. In nucleotides, the CDR3 is TGTGCCAGCAGCCCCTACCCCACCGGGGAGCTGTTTTTT. V gene TRBV14 combines with J gene TRBJ2-2; D is unresolved. V was trimmed by 4 bases and J by 4 bases, leaving 7 bases between them. This CDR3 contains 13 residues. Germline CDR1 SGHDN, CDR2 FVKESK.

The chain couples TRBV19 to TRBJ1-1; D is perhaps TRBD1 (5 bases). V was pared by 2 bases and J by 6 bases, with 16 bases between. The CDR3 runs 15 residues. Germline values: CDR1 LNHDA, CDR2 SQIVND (reference sequence). The CDR3 sequence is CASSITGTNAAEAFF. Written as DNA, the CDR3 is TGTGCCAGTAGTATAACCGGGACTAATGCGGCTGAAGCTTTCTTT.

V is TRBV11-3 and J is TRBJ1-1; D gene unclear. CDR1 and CDR2 from the germline V gene are SGHNT and YENEEA. Trimming took off 2 bases at V and 11 bases at J, with 12 bases between the two ends. CDR3 length: 12 residues. CDR3 nucleotide sequence: TGTGCCAGCAGCTTAATAGAGGCTGGGGCTTTCTTT. Protein: CASSLIEAGAFF.

The rearrangement joins TRBV6-6 to TRBJ1-1; TRBD1 matches at 10 bases. This CDR3 has 18 residues. J lost 2 bases, V lost 5 bases, and 14 bases had no gene match. Germline V gene data show CDR1 as MNHNY and CDR2 as SVGAGI (reference sequence). In nucleotides, the CDR3 is TGTGCCAGCAGTCAGCCCGGGACAGGGGAATCAGATAACACTGAAGCTTTCTTT. This gives the protein CASSQPGTGESDNTEAFF.

Only a few counts were recorded for this clonotype. The V call is TRBV7-9, the J call TRBJ2-3, with 7 nucleotides matching TRBD1. The germline V gene encodes CDR1 SEHNR and CDR2 FQNEAQ (reference sequence). Trimming removed 3 bases from V and 2 bases from J; junction bases left unmatched: 5. The CDR3 is 15 amino acids. The CDR3 is CASSFRDSLTDTQYF. The CDR3 DNA reads as TGTGCCAGCAGCTTCCGGGACAGTCTCACAGATACGCAGTATTTT.

This clonotype has more than one count but fewer than ten. V usage is TRBV13 and J usage is TRBJ1-1; TRBD1 matches 10 bases. J gave up 0 bases and V 4 bases, and 5 bases lay outside the gene matches. Germline V gene data show CDR1 as PRHDT and CDR2 as FYEKMQ (reference sequence). The CDR3 loop spans 16 amino acids. This CDR3 is CASSSGTGALNTEAFF. Here the CDR3 DNA reads TGTGCCAGCAGCTCCGGGACAGGGGCCTTGAACACTGAAGCTTTCTTT. The full variable domain, in which reference TRBV13 and TRBJ1-1 provide the parts outside the CDR3, is AAGVIQSPRHLIKEKRETATLKCYPIPRHDTVYWYQQGPGQDPQFLISFYEKMQSDKGSIPDRFSAQQFSDYHSELNMSSLELGDSALYFCASSSGTGALNTEAFFGQGTRLTVV.

The V call is TRBV4-1, the J call TRBJ2-2, with 10 bases fitting TRBD1. V gave up 6 bases and J gave up 1 base; unmatched junction bases: 14. This CDR3 region has 19 residues. Per the germline V gene, CDR1 is MGHRA and CDR2 is YSYEKL. This CDR3 is CASRAGTGEPRWNTGELFF. CDR3 DNA: TGCGCCAGCAGAGCCGGGACAGGGGAACCGCGTTGGAACACCGGGGAGCTGTTTTTT.

This sequence joins TRBV20-1 and TRBJ2-7; D ambiguous. Trimming cost V 0 bases and J 5 bases, with 11 bases left between them. Germline values: CDR1 DFQATT, CDR2 SNEGSKA (reference sequence). This CDR3 has 13 amino acids. DNA for the CDR3: TGCAGTGCTAGAGAGATTGGCAGCCACGAGCAGTACTTC. Translation gives CSAREIGSHEQYF.

The chain employs TRBV30 and TRBJ1-2; D is perhaps TRBD1 (5 bases). The V gene's germline CDR1 is GTSNPN and CDR2 SVGIG (reference sequence). This CDR3 has 14 amino acids. V lost 0 bases and J lost 7, with 15 bases in between. CDR3 sequence: CAWSVVTGAGGYTF. CDR3 DNA sequence: TGTGCCTGGAGTGTGGTGACCGGGGCGGGTGGCTACACCTTC.

The chain joins TRBV13 to TRBJ1-4; D is ambiguous. V shed 4 bases and J shed 6 bases, with 12 bases lying between them. The germline CDR1 and CDR2 sequences are PRHDT and FYEKMQ (reference sequence). This CDR3 has 14 residues. The CDR3 DNA follows: TGTGCCAGCAGCTCCGCGGGTACCGATGAAAAACTGTTTTTT. Its protein is CASSSAGTDEKLFF. Using reference TRBV13 and TRBJ1-4 for the parts outside the CDR3, the full variable domain is AAGVIQSPRHLIKEKRETATLKCYPIPRHDTVYWYQQGPGQDPQFLISFYEKMQSDKGSIPDRFSAQQFSDYHSELNMSSLELGDSALYFCASSSAGTDEKLFFGSGTQLSVL.

Notes on this clonotype: One end of the junction varies from germline; a read error may be responsible. The chain employs TRBV7-7 and TRBJ2-3; perhaps TRBD2 as D (7 bases). Germline-derived CDR1 and CDR2 are SSHAT and FNYEAQ (reference sequence). This CDR3 has 16 amino acids. In DNA, the CDR3 is TGTGCCAGCATCTTAGGACGTGGGGGGGCGTCAGATACGCAGTATTTT. It yields the protein CASILGRGGASDTQYF.

This chain links TRBV18 with TRBJ2-5; D unresolved. The CDR3 sequence is 16 residues long. V lost 2 bases to trimming and J lost 2 bases, with 15 bases between them. Germline V gene sequence: CDR1 KGHSH, CDR2 LQKENI. CDR3 DNA: TGTGCCAGCTCACCAAGGCCCATGGCGGTTCAAGAGACCCAGTACTTC. Protein sequence: CASSPRPMAVQETQYF.

The chain employs TRBV5-1 and TRBJ1-1; the D gene is possibly TRBD1 (6 bases). V lost 5 bases and J 4 bases, leaving 21 bases between the germline ends. CDR1 and CDR2 (germline): SGHRS, YFSETQ. This CDR3 spans 16 amino acids. CDR3 in DNA: TGCGCCAGCAGGCGGGACACGCGCGCCGGGGGCACTGAAGCTTTCTTT. This codes for CASRRDTRAGGTEAFF.

The table lists this clonotype with a few counts. This chain connects TRBV24-1 to TRBJ2-1; 10 nucleotides align to TRBD2. Germline trimming cut 4 bases from V and 8 bases from J; bases unmatched to any gene: 10. CDR1 KGHDR and CDR2 SFDVKD come from the germline V gene. CDR3 length equals 16 residues. The CDR3 loop reads CATSDPLAGVEDEQFF. The CDR3 DNA sequence: TGTGCCACCAGTGACCCTCTAGCGGGAGTGGAGGATGAGCAGTTCTTC.

The CDR3 region has the DNA TGTGCCATCAAGAGCGGGGGGGCGGACAATGAGCAGTTCTTC. It yields the protein CAIKSGGADNEQFF. This sequence joins TRBV10-3 and TRBJ2-1; TRBD2 aligns across 10 bases. V shed 7 bases and J 5 bases; nucleotides not matched to a gene: 5. There are 14 residues in the CDR3. The germline CDR1 and CDR2 sequences are ENHRY and SYGVKD.